Listed below are T cell receptor beta chains from one sample, sequenced in a study of B cell selection in AIRE deficiency. Some clones are missing from TCRdb's copy, which holds only in-frame ones; the method was immunoSEQ multiplex PCR. The sample includes about 18,000 clones, roughly 91% of them seen just once. Input material: CD4+CD25+ Tregs sorted from PBMCs. Receptor source: a human donor in good health. Each CDR3 is given with its conserved first and last residue. The order of the fields is clone size, V gene, D gene, J gene, CDR3 protein, CDR3 DNA. A D gene is named only where the DNA matches it firmly. Some rows have no size entry. The others give once, few or many, or a class for an expanded clone.

>NA|TRBV7-8|TRBD1|TRBJ1-2
CASSLQGEFYGYTF
TGTGCCAGCAGCTTACAGGGGGAGTTCTATGGCTACACCTTC
>NA|TRBV7-9|NA|TRBJ1-3
CASSSPTGNTIYF
TGTGCCAGCAGCTCGCCAACCGGAAACACCATATATTTT
>NA|TRBV7-8|NA|TRBJ2-5
CASSLRQEGTQYF
TGTGCCAGCAGCTTGCGACAGGAAGGGACCCAGTACTTC
>NA|TRBV18|NA|TRBJ1-2
CASSPTGYTDYGYTF
TGTGCCAGCTCACCCACAGGGTATACCGACTATGGCTACACCTTC
>NA|TRBV7-2|NA|TRBJ1-1
CASSLEGAASTGAFF
TGTGCCAGCAGCTTAGAAGGGGCAGCATCCACCGGGGCTTTCTTT
>NA|TRBV6-5|NA|TRBJ2-1
CASSYFWDYNEQFF
TGTGCCAGCAGTTACTTCTGGGACTACAATGAGCAGTTCTTC
>NA|TRBV5-8|NA|TRBJ2-7
CASRGRRTHRWGQYF
TGTGCCAGCCGAGGACGGCGAACCCACAGGTGGGGGCAGTACTTC
>once|TRBV15|TRBD2|TRBJ2-1
CATSRPPLLAGGHSNEQFF
TGTGCCACCAGCAGACCCCCCCTCCTAGCGGGAGGCCATTCCAATGAGCAGTTCTTC
>NA|TRBV28|NA|TRBJ1-1
CASLEGGMNTEAFF
TGTGCCAGCCTGGAGGGGGGGATGAACACTGAAGCTTTCTTT
>NA|TRBV6-1|NA|TRBJ1-2
CATNYGYTF
TGTGCCACTAACTATGGCTACACCTTC
>NA|TRBV11-2|NA|TRBJ2-2
CASSARAPGELFF
TGTGCCAGCAGCGCCAGAGCACCCGGGGAGCTGTTTTTT
>NA|TRBV29-1|TRBD2|TRBJ2-1
CSVGGLAVSSYNEQFF
TGCAGCGTTGGAGGGCTAGCGGTTAGCTCCTACAATGAGCAGTTCTTC
>NA|TRBV7-2|NA|TRBJ2-2
CASSLLNTGELFF
TGTGCCAGCAGCTTACTGAACACCGGGGAGCTGTTTTTT
>NA|TRBV5-1|TRBD1|TRBJ1-1
CASRRDRGDMNTEAFF
TGCGCCAGCAGGCGGGACAGGGGGGATATGAACACTGAAGCTTTCTTT
>NA|TRBV7-9|NA|TRBJ2-1
CASSLSHSYNEQFF
TGTGCCAGCAGCTTGTCCCACTCCTACAATGAGCAGTTCTTC
>NA|TRBV6-5|TRBD2|TRBJ2-3
CASSPLGLAGFTQYF
TGTGCCAGCAGTCCCTTGGGGCTAGCGGGCTTTACGCAGTATTTT
>NA|TRBV28|NA|TRBJ1-2
CASSLYEGELGYTF
TGTGCCAGCAGTTTATACGAAGGAGAACTCGGCTACACCTTC
>NA|TRBV9|TRBD1|TRBJ2-2
CASSATGGNTGELFF
TGTGCCAGCAGCGCCACAGGGGGAAACACCGGGGAGCTGTTTTTT
>NA|TRBV5-1|TRBD2|TRBJ2-7
CASRPTVTSWGSYEQYF
TGCGCCAGCAGACCCACAGTGACTAGCTGGGGCTCCTACGAGCAGTACTTC
>once|TRBV4-2|TRBD2|TRBJ2-1
CASSQDRRTSGINEQFF
TGTGCCAGCAGCCAAGATCGCAGGACTAGCGGGATTAATGAGCAGTTCTTC
>NA|TRBV5-1|NA|TRBJ1-3
CASSLSTKTKGNTIYF
TGCGCCAGCAGCCTCTCGACGAAAACGAAAGGAAACACCATATATTTT
>once|TRBV9|TRBD2|TRBJ2-3
CASSLTSGRDTQYF
TGTGCCAGCAGCTTAACTAGCGGGAGGGATACGCAGTATTTT
>NA|TRBV21-1|NA|TRBJ2-7
CASLGLQWYEQYF
TGTGCCAGCCTCGGACTACAATGGTACGAGCAGTACTTC
>NA|TRBV18|NA|TRBJ1-4
CASSPVGNEKLFF
TGTGCCAGCTCACCCGTGGGGAATGAAAAACTGTTTTTT
>NA|TRBV5-1|TRBD1|TRBJ1-4
CASSGQGGEKLFF
TGCGCCAGCAGCGGACAGGGTGGTGAAAAACTGTTTTTT
>NA|TRBV6-5|TRBD1|TRBJ2-7
CASSYSRDSDYEQYF
TGTGCCAGCAGTTACTCGAGGGACAGCGACTACGAGCAGTACTTC
>NA|TRBV19|TRBD1|TRBJ2-5
CASSIDRGMAQYF
TGTGCCAGTAGTATTGACAGGGGAATGGCCCAGTACTTC
>NA|TRBV6-5|NA|TRBJ2-7
CASSYSRDTYEQYF
TGTGCCAGCAGTTACTCTCGGGACACCTACGAGCAGTACTTC
>few|TRBV29-1|TRBD1|TRBJ2-7
CSVSGQRSPYEQYF
TGCAGCGTTTCGGGACAGCGTTCTCCATACGAGCAGTACTTC
>once|TRBV7-9|TRBD2|TRBJ2-1
CASSLGLVSYNEQFF
TGTGCCAGCAGCCTGGGACTAGTCTCCTACAATGAGCAGTTCTTC
>NA|TRBV25-1|NA|TRBJ2-1
CASGGEVLMNEQFF
TGTGCCAGTGGTGGTGAAGTGTTAATGAACGAGCAGTTCTTC
>NA|TRBV27|NA|TRBJ2-2
CASSFLRYNRIPNTGELFF
TGTGCCAGCAGTTTCCTACGATACAACAGGATTCCAAACACCGGGGAGCTGTTTTTT
>NA|TRBV18|TRBD1|TRBJ1-1
CASSPRGDRANTEAFF
TGTGCCAGCTCACCACGCGGGGACAGGGCGAACACTGAAGCTTTCTTT
>NA|TRBV10-3|NA|TRBJ2-5
CAISSGTQETQYF
TGTGCCATCAGTTCCGGGACACAAGAGACCCAGTACTTC
>once|TRBV6-5|TRBD2|TRBJ2-3
CASRDLGRGTDTQYF
TGTGCCAGCAGAGATCTCGGGAGGGGGACAGATACGCAGTATTTT
>NA|TRBV9|NA|TRBJ2-7
CASSTHWGGPYEQYF
TGTGCCAGCAGCACCCACTGGGGAGGACCCTACGAGCAGTACTTC
>NA|TRBV6-5|TRBD1|TRBJ2-7
CASSYLDRAHYEQYF
TGTGCCAGCAGTTACCTAGACAGGGCCCACTACGAGCAGTACTTC
>NA|TRBV5-1|TRBD1|TRBJ2-2
CASSYDRGFITGELFF
TGCGCCAGCAGCTACGACAGGGGGTTTATCACCGGGGAGCTGTTTTTT
>NA|TRBV4-2|TRBD1|TRBJ1-1
CASSPGTGQNTEAFF
TGTGCCAGCAGCCCCGGGACAGGGCAGAACACTGAAGCTTTCTTT
>NA|TRBV18|NA|TRBJ2-1
CASGPPWEQFF
TGTGCCAGCGGGCCTCCTTGGGAGCAGTTCTTC
>NA|TRBV11-2|TRBD1|TRBJ2-7
CASSLGQGLSYEQYF
TGTGCCAGCAGCTTAGGACAGGGCCTCTCCTACGAGCAGTACTTC
>NA|TRBV7-2|NA|TRBJ1-2
CASSLEPENYGYTF
TGTGCCAGCAGCTTAGAGCCGGAGAACTATGGCTACACCTTC
>NA|TRBV5-1|TRBD1|TRBJ1-4
CASSSQGVPEEKLFF
TGCGCCAGCAGCTCCCAGGGGGTTCCAGAGGAAAAACTGTTTTTT
>NA|TRBV7-2|NA|TRBJ1-4
CASSPRPSLNEKLFF
TGTGCCAGCAGCCCTCGCCCTAGTCTAAATGAAAAACTGTTTTTT
>NA|TRBV11-2|NA|TRBJ2-5
CASSLWIGSETQYF
TGTGCCAGCAGCTTATGGATCGGGAGTGAGACCCAGTACTTC
>few|TRBV6-1|TRBD1|TRBJ1-1
CASSDRQGGSRNTEAFF
TGTGCCAGCAGTGATAGACAGGGAGGAAGTCGGAACACTGAAGCTTTCTTT
>NA|TRBV6-5|NA|TRBJ2-2
CASSYGQVPGELFF
TGTGCCAGCAGTTACGGGCAGGTGCCCGGGGAGCTGTTTTTT
>NA|TRBV28|TRBD1|TRBJ2-6
CASRKTGAIIISGANVLTF
TGTGCCAGCAGAAAGACAGGGGCCATAATCATTTCTGGGGCCAACGTCCTGACTTTC
>once|TRBV5-4|TRBD1|TRBJ1-2
CASSLSARGRGGYTF
TGTGCCAGCAGCTTGTCCGCCAGGGGGCGGGGTGGCTACACCTTC
>NA|TRBV28|NA|TRBJ1-6
CASSLLKGQSLRSYNSPLHF
TGTGCCAGCAGTTTATTAAAAGGACAGTCCCTCAGGTCCTATAATTCACCCCTCCACTTT
>NA|TRBV5-4|TRBD1|TRBJ1-1
CASSLDTGGAGASTEAFF
TGTGCCAGCAGCTTGGACACAGGGGGCGCCGGGGCCAGCACTGAAGCTTTCTTT
>NA|TRBV6-5|TRBD1|TRBJ1-1
CASKGQVNTEAFF
TGTGCCAGCAAGGGACAGGTGAACACTGAAGCTTTCTTT
>once|TRBV28|NA|TRBJ1-5
CASSSGRGGSQPQHF
TGTGCCAGCAGTTCGGGGAGAGGAGGCAGTCAGCCCCAGCATTTT
>once|TRBV11-2|NA|TRBJ2-3
CASSSTDTQYF
TGTGCCAGCAGTTCCACAGATACGCAGTATTTT
>NA|TRBV5-8|TRBD2|TRBJ2-7
CASSHPLGTSGSYEQYF
TGTGCCAGCAGCCACCCGCTCGGGACTAGCGGCTCCTACGAGCAGTACTTC
>NA|TRBV7-9|NA|TRBJ2-3
CASSLGGSGNRVTDTQYF
TGTGCCAGCAGCCTCGGAGGATCGGGGAATAGGGTCACAGATACGCAGTATTTT
>NA|TRBV7-9|NA|TRBJ2-2
CASSLGRGRTGELFF
TGTGCCAGCAGCTTAGGGCGGGGTCGGACCGGGGAGCTGTTTTTT
>NA|TRBV28|NA|TRBJ2-5
CASSSYLEGQETQYF
TGTGCCAGCAGTTCATATCTGGAGGGCCAAGAGACCCAGTACTTC
>NA|TRBV5-6|NA|TRBJ1-2
CASSPGPGTNYGYTF
TGTGCCAGCAGCCCCGGACCGGGTACTAACTATGGCTACACCTTC